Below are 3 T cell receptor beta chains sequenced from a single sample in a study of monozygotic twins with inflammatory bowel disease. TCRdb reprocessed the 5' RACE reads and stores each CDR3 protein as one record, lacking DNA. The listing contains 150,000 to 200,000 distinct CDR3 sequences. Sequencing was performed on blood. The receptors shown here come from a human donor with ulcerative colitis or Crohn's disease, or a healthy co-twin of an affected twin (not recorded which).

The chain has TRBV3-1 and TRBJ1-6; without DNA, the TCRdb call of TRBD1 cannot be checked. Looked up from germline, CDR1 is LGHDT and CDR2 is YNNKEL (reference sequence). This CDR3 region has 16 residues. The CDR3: CASSQDTRGYNSPLHF.

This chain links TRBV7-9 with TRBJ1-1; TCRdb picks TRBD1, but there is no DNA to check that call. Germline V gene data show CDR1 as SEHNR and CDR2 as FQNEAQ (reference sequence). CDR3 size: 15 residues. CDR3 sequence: CASKIWTGSNTEAFF.

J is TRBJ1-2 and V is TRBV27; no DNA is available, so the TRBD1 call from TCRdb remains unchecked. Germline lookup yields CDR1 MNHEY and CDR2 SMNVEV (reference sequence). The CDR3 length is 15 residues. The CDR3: CASSSPGQGREGYTF.